One sample yielded the 14 T cell receptor beta chains listed below, sequenced in a study of shared clonotypes between healthy human individuals. Here immunoSEQ multiplex PCR was the method, and the copy in TCRdb shows in-frame clones only, minus some. The repertoire holds over a million clones, with around 97% as singletons. The sequenced sample consisted of naive CD4+ T cells sorted from blood. The subset was: CD45RA+ positively selected. These receptors were collected from a man aged 30 to 45 in good health.

The chain recombines TRBV5-3 with TRBJ2-7; D ambiguous. TRBV5-3 is given ORF status, its function remaining uncertain. The CDR3 sequence is 11 residues long. V shed 2 bases and J shed 5 bases, with 5 bases lying between them. CDR3 DNA: TGTGCCAGAAGCTTTTCGGACGAGCAGTACTTC. It translates to CARSFSDEQYF.

This clone was recorded only once. The chain joins TRBV28 to TRBJ2-1; D assignment may be TRBD1 or TRBD2 (5 bases each). The germline V and J ends were trimmed by 3 bases and 0 bases, with 9 bases remaining between them. The V gene's germline CDR1 is MDHEN and CDR2 SYDVKM. The CDR3 sequence is 15 residues long. The CDR3 sequence is CASSLDTSSYNEQFF. DNA of the CDR3: TGTGCCAGCAGTTTGGACACTAGCTCCTACAATGAGCAGTTCTTC.

The chain employs TRBV4-1 and TRBJ2-7; 10 bases map to TRBD2. V shed 0 bases, J shed 6 bases, and the junction held 8 bases outside the gene matches. The CDR3 is 16 residues long. In germline, CDR1 is MGHRA, CDR2 YSYEKL. The CDR3: CASSQDGSGRLGEQYF. As DNA, the CDR3 is TGCGCCAGCAGCCAAGATGGTAGCGGGAGGTTGGGCGAGCAGTACTTC.

The V gene is TRBV5-1, the J gene TRBJ2-1; D possibly corresponds to TRBD2 (5 bases). The CDR3 is 15 residues long. V lost 7 bases and J lost 1, with 15 bases in between. Germline V CDR1 and CDR2: SGHRS, YFSETQ. CDR3 DNA: TGCGCCAGCTCTACCGGCGGGTTTTCCTACAATGAGCAGTTCTTC. Translation: CASSTGGFSYNEQFF.

J is TRBJ2-2 and V is TRBV7-3; D is possibly TRBD1 (6 bases). The germline V gene encodes CDR1 SGHTA and CDR2 FQGTGA. The CDR3 covers 15 residues. Trimming shortened V by 7 bases and J by 3 bases, and 15 bases separated the two germline ends. The CDR3 DNA follows: TGTGCCAGCAAAGTTGGGGGCCTGGACACCGGGGAGCTGTTTTTT. Translating gives CASKVGGLDTGELFF. Full variable domain (rest looked up from reference TRBV7-3 and TRBJ2-2): GAGVSQTPSNKVTEKGKYVELRCDPISGHTALYWYRQSLGQGPEFLIYFQGTGAADDSGLPNDRFFAVRPEGSVSTLKIQRTERGDSAVYLCASKVGGLDTGELFFGEGSRLTVL.

The V call is TRBV11-2, the J call TRBJ2-7, with D possibly matching TRBD1 (6 bases). The V end lost 4 bases, the J end lost 0 bases, and 10 bases lay between the germline ends. The length of the CDR3 is 14 residues. CDR1 and CDR2 (germline): SGHAT, FQNNGV. The CDR3 DNA reads TGTGCCAGCAGCTCGACAGGATTCTCCTACGAGCAGTACTTC. Its protein is CASSSTGFSYEQYF.

Worth noting for this clone: The same CDR3 is also encoded by other DNA sequences in this sample. This chain links TRBV9 with TRBJ2-3, with D perhaps matching TRBD2 (6 bases). The CDR3 runs to 14 residues. The germline CDR1 and CDR2 sequences are SGDLS and YYNGEE. Trimming removed 3 bases at V and 0 bases at J, with 8 bases between. In nucleotides, the CDR3 is TGTGCCAGCAGCGGAAGCGGGAGCACAGATACGCAGTATTTT. Its translation is CASSGSGSTDTQYF. The full variable domain, its missing parts supplied by reference TRBV9 and TRBJ2-3, is DSGVTQTPKHLITATGQRVTLRCSPRSGDLSVYWYQQSLDQGLQFLIQYYNGEERAKGNILERFSAQQFPDLHSELNLSSLELGDSALYFCASSGSGSTDTQYFGPGTRLTVL.

This sequence joins TRBV7-6 and TRBJ2-5; possibly TRBD2 for D (5 bases). The ends were cut back, 1 base at V and 0 bases at J, with 18 bases in the middle. Germline lookup yields CDR1 SGHVS and CDR2 FNYEAQ. The CDR3 is made up of 18 amino acids. In nucleotides, the CDR3 is TGTGCCAGCAGCTTAGATGCGTGGCGGGCGTCTTACCAAGAGACCCAGTACTTC. Translation gives CASSLDAWRASYQETQYF.

The rearrangement joins TRBV19 to TRBJ2-7; 9 bases map to TRBD1. J lost 3 bases, V lost 3 bases, and 3 bases had no gene match. The CDR3 runs 14 residues. Germline loops: CDR1 LNHDA, CDR2 SQIVND (reference sequence). This CDR3 is CASSIATGGYEQYF. CDR3 sequence (DNA): TGTGCCAGTAGTATTGCGACAGGGGGCTACGAGCAGTACTTC.

The J gene is TRBJ2-3, the V gene TRBV10-2, with 9 bases identical to TRBD2. Germline V gene sequence: CDR1 WSHSY, CDR2 SAAADI. The CDR3 length is 13 residues. V shed 8 bases and J 6 bases; nucleotides not matched to a gene: 6. CDR3 nucleotide sequence: TGCGCCAGCGGTACGAGCGGGAGGGATACGCAGTATTTT. Translating gives CASGTSGRDTQYF.

This clone was observed once. CDR3 sequence: CASSPRASGFFTDTQYF. The CDR3 nucleotides read TGTGCCAGTAGTCCTCGGGCTAGCGGGTTTTTCACAGATACGCAGTATTTT. The chain uses TRBV19 and TRBJ2-3; 8 bases are a match to TRBD2. The CDR3 runs 17 residues. With 5 bases clipped from V and 2 bases from J, the junction kept 12 bases outside the gene matches. The germline gives CDR1 LNHDA, CDR2 SQIVND (reference sequence).

The chain uses TRBV30 and TRBJ2-1; TRBD1 might be the D (5 bases). The CDR3 covers 13 residues. Trimming cost V 5 bases and J 0 bases, with 8 bases left between them. Germline loops: CDR1 GTSNPN, CDR2 SVGIG (reference sequence). CDR3 in amino acids: CAWQGLSYNEQFF. As DNA, the CDR3 is TGTGCCTGGCAGGGCCTCTCCTACAATGAGCAGTTCTTC. The variable domain in full, with the rest retrieved from reference TRBV30 and TRBJ2-1, is SQTIHQWPATLVQPVGSPLSLECTVEGTSNPNLYWYRQAAGRGLQLLFYSVGIGQISSEVPQNLSASRPQDRQFILSSKKLLLSDSGFYLCAWQGLSYNEQFFGPGTRLTVL.

V is TRBV18 and J is TRBJ1-2; D unresolved. Between the trimmed V and J ends, which lost 2 bases and 6 bases, there was a span of 7 bases. This CDR3 comprises 12 residues. Germline V lookup: CDR1 KGHSH, CDR2 LQKENI. The CDR3 coding sequence is TGTGCCAGCTCACCATTGAGAAATGGCTACACCTTC. This codes for CASSPLRNGYTF.

In the case of this clone: This specimen includes other DNA sequences encoding the same CDR3. The genes are TRBV5-1 and TRBJ2-7, with D uncertain. Germline assignment: CDR1 SGHRS and CDR2 YFSETQ. The CDR3 sequence is 14 residues long. Trimming stripped 0 bases from V and 2 bases from J, with 9 bases between. In DNA, the CDR3 is TGCGCCAGCAGCTTGGCGGGTAGAACCTACGAGCAGTACTTC. Encoded protein: CASSLAGRTYEQYF.